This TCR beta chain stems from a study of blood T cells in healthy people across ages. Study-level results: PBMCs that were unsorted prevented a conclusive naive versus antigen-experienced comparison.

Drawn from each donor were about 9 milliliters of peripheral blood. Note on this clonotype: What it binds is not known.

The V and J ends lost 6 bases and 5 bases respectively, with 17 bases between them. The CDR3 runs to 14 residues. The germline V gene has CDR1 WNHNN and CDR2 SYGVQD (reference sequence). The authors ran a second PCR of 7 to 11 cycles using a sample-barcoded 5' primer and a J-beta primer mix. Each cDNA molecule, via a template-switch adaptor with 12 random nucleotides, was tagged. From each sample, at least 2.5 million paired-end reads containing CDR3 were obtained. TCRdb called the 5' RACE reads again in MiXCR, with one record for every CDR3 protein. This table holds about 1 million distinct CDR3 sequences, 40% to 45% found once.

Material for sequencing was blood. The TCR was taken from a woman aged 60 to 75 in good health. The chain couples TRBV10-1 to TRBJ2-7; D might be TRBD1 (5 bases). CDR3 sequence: CASSRDSAVHEQYF. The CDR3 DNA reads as TGCGCCAGCAGCCGAGACAGTGCAGTCCACGAGCAGTACTTC.